The 20 T cell receptor beta chains presented below share a single source sample, sequenced in a study of a mutant IDH1 vaccine in newly diagnosed glioma. Measured with immunoSEQ multiplex PCR; TCRdb has only the in-frame clones, and not every one. The sample has approximately 92,000 clones, roughly 75% seen once. The sample's time point: baseline, week 1 (first vaccination visit). Sample treatment: pre-vaccination baseline after standard-of-care therapy. The sequencing used PBMCs, collected from a glioma patient treated with radiotherapy, temozolomide or both. The receptors stem from a man between 35 and 55 years old with glioma.

This clone was found many times. This chain joins TRBV2 and TRBJ2-7; 11 positions match TRBD2. This CDR3 comprises 14 residues. V lost 4 bases to trimming and J lost 4 bases; unmatched junction nucleotides: 3. Per the germline V gene, CDR1 is SNHLY and CDR2 is FYNNEI. This CDR3 reads CASSVTSGEYEQYF. DNA for the CDR3: TGTGCCAGCAGTGTGACTAGCGGGGAGTACGAGCAGTACTTC.

The V and J genes are TRBV4-1 and TRBJ1-4, with D perhaps TRBD1 (6 bases). Trimming left V 3 bases short and J 3 bases short, with 20 bases between. Germline V lookup: CDR1 MGHRA, CDR2 YSYEKL. CDR3 size: 18 residues. For the CDR3, the DNA is TGCGCCAGCAGCCATTCCCCGGCTGAGACAGGCGCTAATGAAAAACTGTTTTTT. Its protein is CASSHSPAETGANEKLFF.

The chain joins TRBV4-3 to TRBJ1-1, with 7 bases matching TRBD1. V shed 0 bases, J shed 6 bases, and the junction held 7 bases outside the gene matches. CDR3 length: 15 amino acids. Germline V lookup: CDR1 LGHNA, CDR2 YSLEER. CDR3 in DNA: TGCGCCAGCAGCCAAGATCAAGGGGGCATGGCTGAAGCTTTCTTT. This codes for CASSQDQGGMAEAFF.

The chain uses TRBV28 and TRBJ1-3; D unclear. The germline V gene encodes CDR1 MDHEN and CDR2 SYDVKM. Trimming stripped 3 bases from V and 1 base from J, with 10 bases between. This CDR3 is built from 15 residues. CDR3 sequence reads: CASSFSVESGNTIYF. The DNA for the CDR3 is TGTGCCAGCAGTTTCTCCGTGGAATCTGGAAACACCATATATTTT.

The chain uses TRBV15 and TRBJ2-3; 8 bases match TRBD1. The CDR3 loop spans 15 amino acids. V lost 3 bases and J lost 2; bases outside the gene matches: 4. From germline, CDR1 is LNHNV and CDR2 YYDKDF (reference sequence). CDR3 protein: CATSSRTGNTDTQYF. The CDR3 DNA reads as TGTGCCACCAGCAGCCGGACAGGGAACACAGATACGCAGTATTTT.

The rearrangement links TRBV19 to TRBJ2-1, with TRBD1 matching over 10 bases. CDR1 and CDR2 (germline): LNHDA, SQIVND (reference sequence). This CDR3 has 16 amino acids. The ends lost 7 bases at V and 5 bases at J; junction bases unmatched: 11. This CDR3 reads CASKKGGTGVDNEQFF. The CDR3 DNA reads as TGTGCCAGTAAGAAAGGAGGGACAGGGGTTGACAATGAGCAGTTCTTC. The variable domain in full, with the rest retrieved from reference TRBV19 and TRBJ2-1, is DGGITQSPKYLFRKEGQNVTLSCEQNLNHDAMYWYRQDPGQGLRLIYYSQIVNDFQKGDIAEGYSVSREKKESFPLTVTSAQKNPTAFYLCASKKGGTGVDNEQFFGPGTRLTVL.

This clone was detected only once. V usage is TRBV7-8 and J usage is TRBJ1-2; D ambiguous. Germline V gene data show CDR1 as SGHVS and CDR2 as FQNEAQ. The CDR3 is made up of 13 amino acids. Trimming removed 2 bases at V and 0 bases at J, with 4 bases between. In DNA form, the CDR3 reads TGTGCCAGCAGCTTAAGAGCTAACTATGGCTACACCTTC. Protein product: CASSLRANYGYTF.

The table lists this clone with many counts. The chain has TRBV4-2 and TRBJ2-5; 8 positions match TRBD2. There are 15 residues in the CDR3. CDR1 LGHNA and CDR2 YNFKEQ come from the germline V gene. V trimming: 0 bases; J trimming: 0 bases; junction bases outside the gene matches: 0. The CDR3 here is CASSQERGDQETQYF. CDR3 bases: TGTGCCAGCAGCCAAGAGCGGGGGGACCAAGAGACCCAGTACTTC.

The chain is built from TRBV7-9 and TRBJ2-1, with 11 bases that match TRBD2. The V and J ends lost 1 base and 9 bases, in that order; junction bases with no gene match: 5. CDR3 length equals 15 residues. The germline gives CDR1 SEHNR, CDR2 FQNEAQ (reference sequence). In DNA form, the CDR3 reads TGTGCCAGCAGCTTAGGTAGCGGGGGGGCTGGTGAGCAGTTCTTC. Protein: CASSLGSGGAGEQFF.

The chain combines TRBV7-2 with TRBJ2-5, with D tentatively TRBD1 (5 bases). Germline V gene data show CDR1 as SGHTA and CDR2 as FQGNSA. V was clipped by 0 bases and J by 5 bases, with 13 bases between them. CDR3 length: 15 amino acids. For the CDR3, the DNA is TGTGCCAGCAGCTTAGCGAGTGGGGCGCGGGAGACCCAGTACTTC. Protein product: CASSLASGARETQYF. The complete variable domain, with remaining parts taken from reference TRBV7-2 and TRBJ2-5, reads GAGVSQSPSNKVTEKGKDVELRCDPISGHTALYWYRQSLGQGLEFLIYFQGNSAPDKSGLPSDRFSAERTGGSVSTLTIQRTQQEDSAVYLCASSLASGARETQYFGPGTRLLVL.

This clone was recorded once. V and J are TRBV18 and TRBJ2-3, with 10 bases that match TRBD1. The CDR3 spans 18 residues. Unmatched junction bases numbered 14, after V lost 7 bases and J lost 1 base. Germline CDR1 KGHSH, CDR2 LQKENI. The CDR3 sequence is CASFGTGERAMGTDTQYF. The DNA for the CDR3 is TGTGCCAGCTTCGGGACAGGGGAGCGGGCCATGGGCACAGATACGCAGTATTTT. The complete variable domain, with remaining parts taken from reference TRBV18 and TRBJ2-3, reads NAGVMQNPRHLVRRRGQEARLRCSPMKGHSHVYWYRQLPEEGLKFMVYLQKENIIDESGMPKERFSAEFPKEGPSILRIQQVVRGDSAAYFCASFGTGERAMGTDTQYFGPGTRLTVL.

The gene calls are TRBV30 and TRBJ1-6; D remains ambiguous. The germline CDR1 and CDR2 sequences are GTSNPN and SVGIG (reference sequence). The CDR3 loop spans 11 amino acids. Trimming removed 1 base from V and 7 bases from J, with 2 bases in between. CDR3: CAWSANSPLHF. CDR3 sequence (DNA): TGTGCCTGGAGTGCGAATTCACCCCTCCACTTT. The variable domain in full, with the rest retrieved from reference TRBV30 and TRBJ1-6, is SQTIHQWPATLVQPVGSPLSLECTVEGTSNPNLYWYRQAAGRGLQLLFYSVGIGQISSEVPQNLSASRPQDRQFILSSKKLLLSDSGFYLCAWSANSPLHFGNGTRLTVT.

The chain has TRBV19 and TRBJ2-1; possible D gene TRBD1, 5 bases. This CDR3 contains 12 residues. CDR1 and CDR2 (germline): LNHDA, SQIVND (reference sequence). V was shortened by 2 bases and J by 10 bases, with 9 bases between the two germline ends. CDR3 nucleotides: TGTGCCAGTAGTATAAACAGGATCGAGCAGTTCTTC. Its protein is CASSINRIEQFF.

This chain joins TRBV28 and TRBJ1-2, with no clear D. The CDR3 loop spans 14 amino acids. CDR1 is MDHEN and CDR2 is SYDVKM in the germline V gene. The V end lost 7 bases, the J end lost 0 bases, and 12 bases lay between the germline ends. The CDR3 sequence: CASTLPRTNYGYTF. CDR3 DNA: TGTGCCAGCACCCTCCCGCGGACTAACTATGGCTACACCTTC.

The chain has TRBV7-9 and TRBJ1-1; TRBD1 matches 8 bases. V was clipped by 2 bases and J by 4 bases; unmatched bases: 6. Germline loops: CDR1 SEHNR, CDR2 FQNEAQ (reference sequence). The CDR3 loop spans 15 amino acids. The CDR3 loop reads CASSLWPTGGTEAFF. The CDR3 DNA sequence: TGTGCCAGCAGCTTATGGCCTACAGGGGGCACTGAAGCTTTCTTT.

This clone has more than one count but fewer than ten. The CDR3 DNA reads as TGTGCCAGCAGCTACGGTCTGGTCACTGAAGCTTTCTTT. It encodes CASSYGLVTEAFF. This chain links TRBV7-8 with TRBJ1-1; D gene ambiguous. The CDR3 extends over 13 amino acids. From germline, CDR1 is SGHVS and CDR2 FQNEAQ. V was trimmed by 4 bases and J by 4 bases, leaving 10 bases between them.

CDR3 region: CASSPQYQETQYF. CDR3 bases: TGTGCCAGCAGTCCTCAGTACCAAGAGACCCAGTACTTC. The genes are TRBV5-6 and TRBJ2-5; D is unclear. The V and J ends lost 5 bases and 0 bases respectively, with 8 bases between them. The CDR3 extends over 13 amino acids. Germline V lookup: CDR1 SGHDT, CDR2 YYEEEE. Full variable domain (rest looked up from reference TRBV5-6 and TRBJ2-5): DAGVTQSPTHLIKTRGQQVTLRCSPKSGHDTVSWYQQALGQGPQFIFQYYEEEERQRGNFPDRFSGHQFPNYSSELNVNALLLGDSALYLCASSPQYQETQYFGPGTRLLVL.

The chain has TRBV2 and TRBJ2-1; 9 nucleotides line up with TRBD2. From germline, CDR1 is SNHLY and CDR2 FYNNEI. J lost 6 bases, V lost 6 bases, and 9 bases had no gene match. This CDR3 contains 15 residues. The CDR3, as DNA: TGTGCCAGCAGGAGGCGGGAGGGCTTGGGCAATGAGCAGTTCTTC. Its protein product is CASRRREGLGNEQFF.

The V gene is TRBV6-5, the J gene TRBJ2-3, with D maybe TRBD2 (6 bases). Germline CDR1 MNHEY, CDR2 SVGAGI. The CDR3 covers 15 residues. Trimming cost V 0 bases and J 4 bases, with 11 bases left between them. The CDR3 loop is CASSYSRWGADTQYF. The CDR3 DNA reads as TGTGCCAGCAGTTACTCGAGGTGGGGGGCAGATACGCAGTATTTT.

The chain uses TRBV28 and TRBJ1-5, with 8 bases lining up with TRBD1. The CDR3 runs to 14 residues. J was trimmed by 4 bases and V by 5 bases; bases with no gene match: 4. From germline, CDR1 is MDHEN and CDR2 SYDVKM. CDR3 sequence (DNA): TGTGCCAGCAGTCGGGACAGGACAAATCAGCCCCAGCATTTT. Translation gives CASSRDRTNQPQHF.